A single sample is the source of the 19 T cell receptor beta chains below, sequenced in a study of T cells in Graves' hyperthyroidism and ophthalmopathy. TCR beta CDR3 regions were amplified from RNA. During a first-round RT-PCR of the TCR CDR3, the HTBI primer set was used. TCRdb itself ran the multiplex PCR reads through MiXCR, one entry per CDR3 protein. Counted here are about 600,000 distinct CDR3 sequences, 16% occurring once; the ten biggest clones make up around 3.5%. Sequencing used blood. The receptors stem from a woman between 35 and 50 years old with Graves' ophthalmopathy.

The chain combines TRBV29-1 with TRBJ2-1; possibly TRBD1 for D (5 bases). The CDR3 has 9 residues. V lost 4 bases to trimming and J lost 12 bases, with 7 bases between them. Germline V CDR1 and CDR2: SQVTM, ANQGSEA. This chain's CDR3 is CSVGQGQFF. CDR3 DNA sequence: TGCAGCGTTGGCCAGGGGCAGTTCTTC.

The table lists this clonotype with many counts. The chain combines TRBV20-1 with TRBJ2-7, with 8 bases lining up with TRBD2. The CDR3 spans 15 residues. CDR1 DFQATT and CDR2 SNEGSKA come from the germline V gene (reference sequence). After removal of 0 bases from V and 2 bases from J, the junction contained 6 bases not matched to a gene. The CDR3 DNA sequence: TGCAGTGCTAGAGATCTCACTAGCGGAACCTACGAGCAGTACTTC. It yields the protein CSARDLTSGTYEQYF.

V usage is TRBV19 and J usage is TRBJ2-1; 8 nucleotides agree with TRBD1. CDR3 length equals 15 residues. Germline V gene lookup returns CDR1 LNHDA and CDR2 SQIVND (reference sequence). Unmatched junction bases numbered 10, after V lost 5 bases and J lost 7 bases. The DNA for the CDR3 is TGTGCCAGTAGTCCCCGGGTCAGGGGGCCGAATGAGCAGTTCTTC. Encoded protein: CASSPRVRGPNEQFF.

This clonotype was seen at least ten times. This chain connects TRBV28 to TRBJ2-7, with TRBD2 matching 10 bases. The CDR3 covers 15 residues. Germline V gene sequence: CDR1 MDHEN, CDR2 SYDVKM. J gave up 4 bases and V 5 bases, and 8 bases lay outside the gene matches. CDR3 residues: CASSIGASGSYEQYF. CDR3 coding DNA: TGTGCCAGCAGTATAGGTGCTAGCGGGAGTTACGAGCAGTACTTC.

The J gene is TRBJ1-2, the V gene TRBV2; D unclear. The CDR3 runs 14 residues. The ends were cut back, 4 bases at V and 3 bases at J, with 12 bases in the middle. Germline V gives CDR1 SNHLY, CDR2 FYNNEI. DNA for the CDR3: TGTGCCAGCAGTGGACATTTGAAGTACTATGGCTACACCTTC. Translated: CASSGHLKYYGYTF.

On this clonotype itself: The junction does not match germline at one end; this may be a read error. The gene calls are TRBV5-6 and TRBJ2-1; no clear D. The CDR3 consists of 15 residues. The germline gives CDR1 SGHDT, CDR2 YYEEEE. The CDR3 spells CASSLISISHNEQFF. The CDR3 nucleotides are TGTGCCAGCAGCTTAATCTCGATCTCCCACAATGAGCAGTTCTTC.

This clonotype was detected a few times. The chain carries TRBV2 and TRBJ1-1; D unclear. The CDR3 is 14 amino acids. Germline CDR1 is SNHLY and CDR2 is FYNNEI. Trimming removed 7 bases from V and 1 base from J, with 13 bases in between. The CDR3 DNA sequence: TGTGCCAGCATGGGGAACATTAAGAACACTGAAGCTTTCTTT. This translates into CASMGNIKNTEAFF.

The gene calls are TRBV7-9 and TRBJ2-5; D gene uncertain. The V and J ends lost 2 bases and 2 bases respectively, with 12 bases between them. This CDR3 region has 15 residues. CDR1 and CDR2 from the germline V gene are SEHNR and FQNEAQ (reference sequence). CDR3 nucleotide sequence: TGTGCCAGCAGCTTACTTCAACTACCTCAAGAGACCCAGTACTTC. This gives the protein CASSLLQLPQETQYF.

In this sample, this clonotype turned up many times. The chain couples TRBV7-9 to TRBJ2-5; a weak D match, TRBD2 (5 bases). The CDR3 loop spans 15 amino acids. V was clipped by 5 bases and J by 4 bases, with 17 bases between them. Germline V gene sequence: CDR1 SEHNR, CDR2 FQNEAQ (reference sequence). The CDR3 reads CASSPPLRELETQYF. Here the CDR3 DNA reads TGTGCCAGCAGCCCCCCCTTGAGGGAGCTAGAGACCCAGTACTTC.

This clonotype occurred a few times. J is TRBJ2-7 and V is TRBV4-1; 11 nucleotides agree with TRBD2. The CDR3 sequence is 17 residues long. Trimming cost V 3 bases and J 1 base; bases outside gene matches: 8. CDR1 is MGHRA and CDR2 is YSYEKL in the germline V gene. CDR3 sequence: CASSQAQTSGTSYEQYF. CDR3 DNA sequence: TGCGCCAGCAGCCAGGCCCAGACTAGCGGGACTTCCTACGAGCAGTACTTC.

This clonotype has at least ten counts. V gene TRBV6-4 combines with J gene TRBJ2-2; D unclear. The CDR3 spans 16 residues. V was cut by 2 bases and J by 3 bases, with 13 bases left in between. CDR1 and CDR2 (germline): MRHNA, SNTAGT. CDR3 bases: TGTGCCAGCAGTGACGGGTTTAGCAGCGACACCGGGGAGCTGTTTTTT. Its translation is CASSDGFSSDTGELFF.

CDR3 residues: CASSLISGASSYNEQFF. The CDR3 DNA is TGCGCCAGCAGCTTGATTAGCGGGGCGAGCTCCTACAATGAGCAGTTCTTC. The chain joins TRBV5-1 to TRBJ2-1; TRBD2 agrees at 8 bases. The CDR3 is 17 amino acids. Unmatched junction bases numbered 6, after V lost 1 base and J lost 0 bases. The V gene's germline CDR1 is SGHRS and CDR2 YFSETQ.

This clonotype was recorded many times. The V gene is TRBV6-2 or TRBV6-3, the J gene TRBJ1-6; D gene ambiguous. The CDR3 is 14 residues long. The germline V gene has CDR1 MNHEY and CDR2 SVGEGT. With 2 bases removed from V and 9 bases from J, the gap between germline ends came to 11 bases. CDR3 loop: CASSYTAVGSPLHF. DNA for the CDR3: TGTGCCAGCAGTTACACGGCCGTCGGTTCACCCCTCCACTTT.

The chain links TRBV5-1 to TRBJ1-2; 9 bases agree with TRBD1. The germline gives CDR1 SGHRS, CDR2 YFSETQ. The V gene end was trimmed by 0 bases and the J gene end by 7 bases; junction bases not matched to a gene: 4. This CDR3 comprises 14 residues. The CDR3 spells CASSLEGQGGGYTF. Written as DNA, the CDR3 is TGCGCCAGCAGCTTGGAGGGACAGGGTGGTGGCTACACCTTC.

The table lists this clonotype with many counts. The chain has TRBV11-1 and TRBJ2-5; D is tentatively TRBD1 or TRBD2 (5 bases each). This CDR3 has 16 amino acids. V was trimmed by 1 base and J by 7 bases, leaving 19 bases between them. Germline V CDR1 and CDR2: SGHAT, FQDESV (reference sequence). The CDR3 spells CASSLEGGQGGVTQYF. Written as DNA, the CDR3 is TGTGCCAGCAGCTTAGAAGGCGGGCAGGGCGGAGTGACCCAGTACTTC.

This clonotype was seen at least ten times. The rearrangement links TRBV7-8 to TRBJ2-7; TRBD2 matches 11 bases. J lost 2 bases, V lost 4 bases, and 4 bases had no gene match. Germline V gives CDR1 SGHVS, CDR2 FQNEAQ. The CDR3 is 15 residues long. The CDR3 region is CASSSLAGAPYEQYF. Here the CDR3 DNA reads TGTGCCAGCAGCTCACTAGCGGGAGCCCCCTACGAGCAGTACTTC. Combining the CDR3 with reference TRBV7-8 and TRBJ2-7 gives the whole variable domain GAGVSQSPRYKVAKRGQDVALRCDPISGHVSLFWYQQALGQGPEFLTYFQNEAQLDKSGLPSDRFFAERPEGSVSTLKIQRTQQEDSAVYLCASSSLAGAPYEQYFGPGTRLTVT.

The V gene is TRBV30, the J gene TRBJ1-3; perhaps TRBD1 as D (5 bases). Germline V gene data show CDR1 as GTSNPN and CDR2 as SVGIG (reference sequence). Trimming shortened V by 7 bases and J by 0 bases, and 13 bases separated the two germline ends. This CDR3 spans 14 amino acids. The CDR3 protein is CAFSGLFSGNTIYF. The CDR3 DNA reads as TGTGCCTTTTCGGGACTCTTCTCTGGAAACACCATATATTTT.

This clonotype was observed at least ten times. The gene calls are TRBV18 and TRBJ2-5, with 7 bases fitting TRBD1. Germline CDR1 KGHSH, CDR2 LQKENI. The CDR3 spans 13 residues. V trimming: 6 bases; J trimming: 4 bases; junction bases outside the gene matches: 5. The CDR3 DNA is TGTGCCAGCTCCCAGAGGGACAGAGAGACCCAGTACTTC. As protein: CASSQRDRETQYF.

This clonotype has at least ten counts. The V call is TRBV7-3, the J call TRBJ2-3, with 7 bases aligning to TRBD2. J gave up 0 bases and V 2 bases, and 2 bases lay outside the gene matches. The CDR3 extends over 15 amino acids. Germline V gene sequence: CDR1 SGHTA, CDR2 FQGTGA. The CDR3 region is CASSLRGESTDTQYF. For the CDR3, the DNA is TGTGCCAGCAGCTTACGGGGGGAGAGCACAGATACGCAGTATTTT.